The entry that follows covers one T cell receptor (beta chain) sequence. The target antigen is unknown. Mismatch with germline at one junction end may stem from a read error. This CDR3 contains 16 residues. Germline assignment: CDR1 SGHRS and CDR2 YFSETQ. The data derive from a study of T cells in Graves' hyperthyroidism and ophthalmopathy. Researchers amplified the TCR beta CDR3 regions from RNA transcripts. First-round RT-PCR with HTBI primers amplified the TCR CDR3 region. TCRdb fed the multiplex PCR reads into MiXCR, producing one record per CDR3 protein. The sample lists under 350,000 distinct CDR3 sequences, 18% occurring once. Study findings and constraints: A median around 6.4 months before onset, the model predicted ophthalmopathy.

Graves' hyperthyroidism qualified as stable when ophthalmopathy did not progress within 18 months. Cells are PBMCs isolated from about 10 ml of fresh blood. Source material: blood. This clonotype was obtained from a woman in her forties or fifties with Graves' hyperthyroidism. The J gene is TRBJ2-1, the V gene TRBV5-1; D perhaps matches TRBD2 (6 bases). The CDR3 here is CASSLGGGARSSEQFF. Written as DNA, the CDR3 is TGTGCCAGCAGCTTGGGCGGAGGGGCGCGATCAAGTGAGCAGTTCTTC. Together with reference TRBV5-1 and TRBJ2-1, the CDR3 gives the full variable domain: KAGVTQTPRYLIKTRGQQVTLSCSPISGHRSVSWYQQTPGQGLQFLFEYFSETQRNKGNFPGRFSGRQFSNSRSEMNVSTLELGDSALYLCASSLGGGARSSEQFFGPGTRLTVL.